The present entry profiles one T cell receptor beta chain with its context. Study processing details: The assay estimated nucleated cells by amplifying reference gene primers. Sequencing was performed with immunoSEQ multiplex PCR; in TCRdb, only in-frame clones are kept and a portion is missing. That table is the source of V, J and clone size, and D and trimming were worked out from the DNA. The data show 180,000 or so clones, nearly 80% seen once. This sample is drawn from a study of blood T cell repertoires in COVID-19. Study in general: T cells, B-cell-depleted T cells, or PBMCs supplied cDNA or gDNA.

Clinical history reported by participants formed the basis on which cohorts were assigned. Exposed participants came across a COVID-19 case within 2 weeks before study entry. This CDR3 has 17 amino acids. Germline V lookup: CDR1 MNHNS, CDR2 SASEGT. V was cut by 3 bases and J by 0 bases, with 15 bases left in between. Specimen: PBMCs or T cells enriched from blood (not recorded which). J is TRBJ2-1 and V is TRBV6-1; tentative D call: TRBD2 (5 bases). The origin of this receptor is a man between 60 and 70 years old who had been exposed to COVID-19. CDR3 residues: CASSEFAGPSSYNEQFF. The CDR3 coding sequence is TGTGCCAGCAGTGAGTTCGCGGGCCCAAGCTCCTACAATGAGCAGTTCTTC.